This T cell receptor beta chain was identified during a study of beta chain features in type 1 diabetes. The overall study: When patients were set against healthy donors, age, gender and cell yields were similar. Notes on the study in general: TCRB CDR3s were moderately but significantly shorter in Type 1 diabetes patients in all four CD4+ subsets. In patients and controls equally, PCR might favor templates that are shorter.

This clone was counted between two and nine times. The antigen is not known. Sorted CD4+ subsets: naive, central memory, regulatory, stem cell-like memory (CD45RO/CCR7/CD25/CD127/CD95/CD27 panel). Over 95% purity was reached by all sorted populations. V lost 4 bases, J lost 1 base, and 22 bases lay in between. The CDR3 runs to 18 residues. Germline V gene lookup returns CDR1 LGHNA and CDR2 YSLEER. Expressed TCRB transcripts were sequenced, since all the RNA that had been isolated was reverse transcribed. Using immunoSEQ multiplex PCR, the repertoire was profiled, and TCRdb retains in-frame clones only, with some absent. The table lists hundreds of thousands of clones, 11% of them singletons.

Sequencing was performed on naive CD4+ T cells from blood. The sequence was collected from a man aged 25 to 45 with type 1 diabetes. The J gene is TRBJ2-5, the V gene TRBV4-3, with D maybe TRBD1 (8 bases). The CDR3 nucleotides are TGCGCCAGCAGCCTACGCCAGGGGGCGGGGGCCATCCAAGAGACCCAGTACTTC. Translated, it gives CASSLRQGAGAIQETQYF.